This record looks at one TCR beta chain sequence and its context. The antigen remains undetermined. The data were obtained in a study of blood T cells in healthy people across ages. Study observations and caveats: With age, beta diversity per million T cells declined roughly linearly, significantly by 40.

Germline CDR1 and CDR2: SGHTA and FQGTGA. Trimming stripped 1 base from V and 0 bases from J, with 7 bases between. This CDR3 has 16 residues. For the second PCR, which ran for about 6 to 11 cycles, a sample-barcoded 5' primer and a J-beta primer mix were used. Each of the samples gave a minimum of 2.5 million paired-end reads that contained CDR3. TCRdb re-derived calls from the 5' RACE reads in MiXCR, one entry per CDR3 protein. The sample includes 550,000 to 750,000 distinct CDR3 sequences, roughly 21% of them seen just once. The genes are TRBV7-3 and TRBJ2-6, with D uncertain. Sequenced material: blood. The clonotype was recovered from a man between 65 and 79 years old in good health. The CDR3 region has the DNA TGTGCCAGCAGCTTAAAGGGTTCCTCTGGGGCCAACGTCCTGACTTTC. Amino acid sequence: CASSLKGSSGANVLTF.